The entry below describes one T cell receptor (beta chain). Its target is not known. The data belong to a study of T cell responses to AZD1222 COVID-19 vaccine. Whole-study results and caveats: Females made up more of the donors, who were largely white British, and clonal diversity may have come out too low.

Only in-frame clones appear in the TCRdb table, and some are missing; sequencing was by immunoSEQ multiplex PCR. The table shows around 35,000 clones, with 85% to 90% occurring only once. Germline CDR1 SGHRS, CDR2 YFSETQ. The CDR3 runs to 14 residues. Trimming took 2 bases from V and 6 from J; bases not matched to a gene: 3. The V and J genes are TRBV5-1 and TRBJ2-2, with 8 bases identical to TRBD1. The source of this sequence is an adult who received the AZD1222 COVID-19 vaccine. Sequences were derived from peripheral blood, sampled 28 days after the second AZD1222 dose. Here the CDR3 reads CASSLRQGSGELFF. Written as DNA, the CDR3 is TGCGCCAGCAGCTTAAGACAGGGGTCCGGGGAGCTGTTTTTT. Drawing the rest from reference TRBV5-1 and TRBJ2-2, the complete variable domain is KAGVTQTPRYLIKTRGQQVTLSCSPISGHRSVSWYQQTPGQGLQFLFEYFSETQRNKGNFPGRFSGRQFSNSRSEMNVSTLELGDSALYLCASSLRQGSGELFFGEGSRLTVL.